The rows below give T cell receptor beta chains drawn from one sample of a study of T cell responses to AZD1222 COVID-19 vaccine. Clones were read by immunoSEQ multiplex PCR, and TCRdb kept only the in-frame ones, dropping some. The sample shows approximately 110,000 clones, less than 90% of them seen only once. Source: peripheral blood, taken on day 0 of AZD1222 vaccination. The source of these receptors is an adult in good health. Each CDR3 is given with its conserved first and last residue. A D gene is named only where the DNA matches it firmly. Clone size is stated in some rows and not others, as once, few, many or a class when expanded.

d_call: .
v_call: TRBV5-1
j_call: TRBJ2-1
clone_size: .
cdr3_nt: TGCGCCAGCAGCTCCGGGACTCCGATATACAATGAGCAGTTCTTC
cdr3_aa: CASSSGTPIYNEQFF

d_call: .
v_call: TRBV9
j_call: TRBJ2-1
clone_size: .
cdr3_nt: TGTGCCAGCAGCCCAACTGTTGGAGCAGGGGAGCAGTTCTTC
cdr3_aa: CASSPTVGAGEQFF

d_call: .
v_call: TRBV18
j_call: TRBJ2-2
clone_size: .
cdr3_nt: TGTGCCAGCTCACCCCTGTCAGGGGCCCTCGGGGAGCTGTTTTTT
cdr3_aa: CASSPLSGALGELFF

d_call: TRBD1
v_call: TRBV27
j_call: TRBJ1-1
clone_size: .
cdr3_nt: TGTGCCAGCAGGGACAGGGCCCGTGACACTGAAGCTTTCTTT
cdr3_aa: CASRDRARDTEAFF

d_call: TRBD1
v_call: TRBV6-5
j_call: TRBJ1-2
clone_size: once
cdr3_nt: TGTGCCAGCCGTTATCCCGGGACAGGGTATGGCTACACCTTC
cdr3_aa: CASRYPGTGYGYTF

d_call: .
v_call: TRBV11-1
j_call: TRBJ2-5
clone_size: .
cdr3_nt: TGTGCCAGCAGCTTAGGGGGGAAGGAGACCCAGTACTTC
cdr3_aa: CASSLGGKETQYF

d_call: .
v_call: TRBV3-1/TRBV3-2
j_call: TRBJ1-6
clone_size: .
cdr3_nt: TGTGCCAGCAGCCCCTCCAGGGATTCACCCCTCCACTTT
cdr3_aa: CASSPSRDSPLHF

d_call: .
v_call: TRBV28
j_call: TRBJ1-1
clone_size: .
cdr3_nt: TGTGCCAGCAGTCAAAGTTACAGGGTAGGGAACACTGAAGCTTTCTTT
cdr3_aa: CASSQSYRVGNTEAFF

d_call: .
v_call: TRBV5-1
j_call: TRBJ1-3
clone_size: .
cdr3_nt: TGCGCCAGCAGCTCCGTGATCGGGGGGCTCAACTCTGGAAACACCATATATTTT
cdr3_aa: CASSSVIGGLNSGNTIYF

d_call: .
v_call: TRBV13
j_call: TRBJ2-2
clone_size: .
cdr3_nt: TGTGCCAGCAGCCCTACCCTCTTCGGACCTCCGAACACCGGGGAGCTGTTTTTT
cdr3_aa: CASSPTLFGPPNTGELFF

d_call: TRBD1
v_call: TRBV14
j_call: TRBJ1-2
clone_size: .
cdr3_nt: TGTGCCAGCACCTCAGGGGGCGCCTATGGCTACACCTTC
cdr3_aa: CASTSGGAYGYTF

d_call: .
v_call: TRBV5-1
j_call: TRBJ2-1
clone_size: .
cdr3_nt: TGCGCCAGCAGCTTGAGCCGGGGTCTTTACAATGAGCAGTTCTTC
cdr3_aa: CASSLSRGLYNEQFF

d_call: TRBD1
v_call: TRBV7-4
j_call: TRBJ1-2
clone_size: .
cdr3_nt: TGTGCCAGCAGCCCGGCTGGACAGGAGGGTTATGGCTACACCTTC
cdr3_aa: CASSPAGQEGYGYTF

d_call: .
v_call: TRBV10-2
j_call: TRBJ1-1
clone_size: .
cdr3_nt: TGCGCCAGCACTCAAGGTGGAGGAGGGGGGACTGAAGCTTTCTTT
cdr3_aa: CASTQGGGGGTEAFF

d_call: .
v_call: TRBV7-2
j_call: TRBJ1-3
clone_size: .
cdr3_nt: TGTGCCAGCAGCTTATGGGGAAGGAGCTCTGGAAACACCATATATTTT
cdr3_aa: CASSLWGRSSGNTIYF

d_call: .
v_call: TRBV6-2/TRBV6-3
j_call: TRBJ1-6
clone_size: .
cdr3_nt: TGTGCCAGCAGTTACTCGGGAGGTCCCGCTAACCACTTT
cdr3_aa: CASSYSGGPANHF

d_call: TRBD1
v_call: TRBV18
j_call: TRBJ2-7
clone_size: few
cdr3_nt: TGTGCCAGCTCCCGGGACAGGGCTACCTACGAGCAGTACTTC
cdr3_aa: CASSRDRATYEQYF

d_call: .
v_call: TRBV27
j_call: TRBJ1-6
clone_size: once
cdr3_nt: TGTGCCAGCAGTTTGTTTTTTAATTCACCCCTCCACTTT
cdr3_aa: CASSLFFNSPLHF

d_call: .
v_call: TRBV12-3/TRBV12-4
j_call: TRBJ2-7
clone_size: .
cdr3_nt: TGTGCCCCGACCGAGCAGTACTTC
cdr3_aa: CAPTEQYF

d_call: .
v_call: TRBV18
j_call: TRBJ2-7
clone_size: .
cdr3_nt: TGTGCCAGCTCACCCAGGGATCAGAACTACGAGCAGTACTTC
cdr3_aa: CASSPRDQNYEQYF

d_call: TRBD2
v_call: TRBV30
j_call: TRBJ2-3
clone_size: .
cdr3_nt: TGTGCCTGGAGTGCGATAGCGGGAGTGACAGATACGCAGTATTTT
cdr3_aa: CAWSAIAGVTDTQYF

d_call: .
v_call: TRBV12-5
j_call: TRBJ1-2
clone_size: .
cdr3_nt: TGTGCTAGTGGTTTGGTATTGGGGCTTCTCACCTTC
cdr3_aa: CASGLVLGLLTF

d_call: TRBD1
v_call: TRBV12-3/TRBV12-4
j_call: TRBJ1-5
clone_size: .
cdr3_nt: TGTGCCAGCAGCAGTACAGGGGTTACCCAGCATTTT
cdr3_aa: CASSSTGVTQHF

d_call: .
v_call: TRBV12-3/TRBV12-4
j_call: TRBJ2-1
clone_size: .
cdr3_nt: TGTGCCAGCAGTTTAGAAGGACCCAATGAGCAGTTCTTC
cdr3_aa: CASSLEGPNEQFF

d_call: .
v_call: TRBV3-1/TRBV3-2
j_call: TRBJ1-6
clone_size: .
cdr3_nt: TGTGCCAGCAGCCAATACTCAAATTCACCCCTCCACTTT
cdr3_aa: CASSQYSNSPLHF

d_call: TRBD2
v_call: TRBV19
j_call: TRBJ2-7
clone_size: .
cdr3_nt: TGTGCCAGTAGTATCGGCGGATCGACTAGCGGGGTCTACGAGCAGTACTTC
cdr3_aa: CASSIGGSTSGVYEQYF

d_call: TRBD1
v_call: TRBV10-3
j_call: TRBJ2-5
clone_size: .
cdr3_nt: TGTGCCATCAGTGATCGGGACAGGGGGTGGCAAGAGACCCAGTACTTC
cdr3_aa: CAISDRDRGWQETQYF